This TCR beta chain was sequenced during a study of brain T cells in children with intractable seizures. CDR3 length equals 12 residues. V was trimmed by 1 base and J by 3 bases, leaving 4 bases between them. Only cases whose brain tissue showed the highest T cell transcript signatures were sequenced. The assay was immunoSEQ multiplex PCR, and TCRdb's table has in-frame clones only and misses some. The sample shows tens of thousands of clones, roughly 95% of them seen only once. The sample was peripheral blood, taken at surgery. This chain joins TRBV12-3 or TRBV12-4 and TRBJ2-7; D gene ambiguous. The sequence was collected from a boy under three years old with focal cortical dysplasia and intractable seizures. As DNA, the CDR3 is TGTGCCAGCAGTTTAGATCGCTACGAGCAGTACTTC. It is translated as CASSLDRYEQYF.